This TCR beta chain was identified in a study of blood T cell repertoires in COVID-19. Membership in each cohort depended on participant-reported clinical history. Exposed participants encountered a COVID-19 case during the 2 weeks preceding study entry. TCRdb's copy holds only in-frame clones and misses some; the assay was immunoSEQ multiplex PCR. The table includes a few hundred thousand clones, around 90% detected once. V was clipped by 4 bases and J by 9 bases, with 13 bases between them. The V gene's germline CDR1 is LGHDT and CDR2 YNNKEL (reference sequence). This CDR3 contains 13 residues. V and J are TRBV3-1 (or the pseudogene TRBV3-2) and TRBJ2-1, with D maybe TRBD1 (6 bases). The clonotype originates from a young man who had been exposed to COVID-19. The sequenced material came from PBMCs or T cells enriched from blood (not recorded which). The CDR3 bases are TGTGCCAGCAGCCCTTTACAGGGATCTGAGCAGTTCTTC. This translates into CASSPLQGSEQFF.